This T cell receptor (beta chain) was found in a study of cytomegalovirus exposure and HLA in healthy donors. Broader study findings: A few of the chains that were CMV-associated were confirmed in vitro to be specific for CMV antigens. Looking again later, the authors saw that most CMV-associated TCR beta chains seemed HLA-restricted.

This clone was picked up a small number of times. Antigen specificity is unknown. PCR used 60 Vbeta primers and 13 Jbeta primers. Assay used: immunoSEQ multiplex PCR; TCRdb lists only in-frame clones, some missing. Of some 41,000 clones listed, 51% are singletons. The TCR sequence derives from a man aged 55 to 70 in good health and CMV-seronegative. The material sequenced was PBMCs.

The CDR3 here is CASSYQGRYGYTF. The CDR3 DNA reads as TGTGCCAGCAGTTACCAGGGGCGCTATGGCTACACCTTC. The chain recombines TRBV28 with TRBJ1-2, with a weak D call TRBD1 (6 bases). The V and J ends lost 4 bases and 4 bases respectively, with 10 bases between them. This CDR3 spans 13 amino acids. Germline CDR1 and CDR2: MDHEN and SYDVKM.